This T cell receptor beta chain was obtained from a study of CXCR3-negative and CXCR3-positive naive CD8 T cells. Looking at the study overall: Libraries each contributed about 1.5 +/- 0.3 million TRB reads, for around 150 million in total. Overall study findings and caveats: Naive cells that were CXCR3-positive had more hydrophobic TRB CDR3s (compared with CXCR3-negative naive cells). High diversity, comparable across both naive subsets, contrasted with much lower diversity in memory CD8+ cells.

Libraries of TRB cDNA were made by 5' RACE and carried UMIs. For each CDR3 protein, TCRdb gives one entry from its re-call of the 5' RACE reads, without DNA. The sample table includes 70,000 to 100,000 distinct CDR3 sequences. CDR3 length: 15 amino acids. Germline CDR1 is MDHEN and CDR2 is SYDVKM. Researchers sorted some 300,000 cells of each CD8+ T cell subset in triplicate. About this clonotype: Its antigen remains unknown.

The gene calls are TRBV28 and TRBJ2-7. The material sequenced was naive CXCR3- CD8+ T cells from blood. Noted subset: CD45RO-CCR7+CD27+CD95- naive CD8+ T cells lacking CXCR3 (TNR3-). The source of this sequence is a human donor in good health. Some clones in this sample may be carry-over from other donors' samples. CDR3: CASSLPTGFTYEQYF.